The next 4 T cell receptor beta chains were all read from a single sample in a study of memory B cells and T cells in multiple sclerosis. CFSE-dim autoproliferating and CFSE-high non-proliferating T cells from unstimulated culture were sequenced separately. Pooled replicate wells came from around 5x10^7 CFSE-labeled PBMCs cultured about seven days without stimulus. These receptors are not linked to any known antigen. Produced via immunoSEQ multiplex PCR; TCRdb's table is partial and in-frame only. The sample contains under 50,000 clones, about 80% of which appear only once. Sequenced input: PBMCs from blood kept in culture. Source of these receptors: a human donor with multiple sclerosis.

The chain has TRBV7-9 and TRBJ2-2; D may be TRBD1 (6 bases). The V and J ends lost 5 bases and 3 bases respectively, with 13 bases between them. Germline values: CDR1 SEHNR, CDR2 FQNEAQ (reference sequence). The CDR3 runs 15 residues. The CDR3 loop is CASSSSGEDTGELFF. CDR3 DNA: TGTGCCAGCAGCAGTTCAGGGGAAGACACCGGGGAGCTGTTTTTT.

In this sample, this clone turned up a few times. The CDR3 spells CASSLAWGDFSTDTQYF. Written as DNA, the CDR3 is TGCGCCAGCAGCTTGGCTTGGGGGGATTTTAGCACAGATACGCAGTATTTT. This chain uses TRBV5-1 with TRBJ2-3, with TRBD2 as a possible D gene (6 bases). Germline lookup yields CDR1 SGHRS and CDR2 YFSETQ. The CDR3 consists of 17 residues. V was shortened by 0 bases and J by 0 bases, with 14 bases between the two germline ends.

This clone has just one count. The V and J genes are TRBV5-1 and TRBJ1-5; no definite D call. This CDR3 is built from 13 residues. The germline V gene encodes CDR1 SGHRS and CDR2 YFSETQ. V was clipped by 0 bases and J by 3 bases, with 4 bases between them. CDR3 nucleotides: TGCGCCAGCAGCTTGGGCTACAATCAGCCCCAGCATTTT. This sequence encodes CASSLGYNQPQHF.

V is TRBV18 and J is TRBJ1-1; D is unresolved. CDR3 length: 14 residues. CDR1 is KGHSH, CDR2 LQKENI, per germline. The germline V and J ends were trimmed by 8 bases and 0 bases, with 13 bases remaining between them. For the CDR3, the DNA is TGTGCCAGCCGACGGATCAATATGAACACTGAAGCTTTCTTT. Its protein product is CASRRINMNTEAFF.